These 15 T cell receptor beta chains came from one sample sequenced in a study of shared clonotypes between healthy human individuals. Clones were sequenced by immunoSEQ multiplex PCR, and TCRdb holds only the in-frame ones, with some missing. The sample consists of around 2.5 million clones, roughly 93% of them appearing once. Sequenced input: naive CD4+ T cells from PBMCs. Subset given: CD45RA+ positively selected. These receptors were obtained from a man aged 18 to 30 in good health. Some clones in this sample may be carry-over from other donors' samples.

The chain has TRBV2 and TRBJ2-5; D unclear. V lost 4 bases and J 4 bases, leaving 10 bases between the germline ends. Germline V CDR1 and CDR2: SNHLY, FYNNEI. The CDR3 covers 13 residues. CDR3 in amino acids: CASSVGGPETQYF. The CDR3 nucleotides are TGTGCCAGCAGTGTCGGCGGCCCAGAGACCCAGTACTTC. Drawing the rest from reference TRBV2 and TRBJ2-5, the complete variable domain is EPEVTQTPSHQVTQMGQEVILRCVPISNHLYFYWYRQILGQKVEFLVSFYNNEISEKSEIFDDQFSVERPDGSNFTLKIRSTKLEDSAMYFCASSVGGPETQYFGPGTRLLVL.

A single count supports this clone. This chain uses TRBV4-1 with TRBJ2-5; perhaps TRBD1 as D (7 bases). CDR1 and CDR2 (germline): MGHRA, YSYEKL. Trimming cost V 1 base and J 5 bases, with 11 bases left between them. There are 14 residues in the CDR3. CDR3 DNA: TGCGCCAGCAGCCAAGGACAGGGAGGTGAGACCCAGTACTTC. It yields the protein CASSQGQGGETQYF.

The chain uses TRBV7-2 and TRBJ2-7; 10 positions agree with TRBD2. CDR1 and CDR2 (germline): SGHTA, FQGNSA. Trimming cost V 5 bases and J 2 bases; bases outside gene matches: 12. This CDR3 contains 17 residues. CDR3 coding DNA: TGTGCCAGCAGCCAGAGACTAGCGGGTCTCCCGACCTACGAGCAGTACTTC. Amino acid sequence: CASSQRLAGLPTYEQYF.

The chain couples TRBV2 to TRBJ1-2; TRBD1 is a possible D gene (6 bases). This CDR3 is built from 16 residues. V was clipped by 7 bases and J by 1 base, with 19 bases between them. The germline CDR1 and CDR2 sequences are SNHLY and FYNNEI. This CDR3 is CASIRGGQLLNYGYTF. The CDR3, as DNA: TGTGCCAGCATAAGAGGGGGACAACTCCTTAACTATGGCTACACCTTC.

The genes are TRBV7-2 and TRBJ2-3; D is uncertain. Trimming stripped 8 bases from V and 2 bases from J, with 11 bases between. This CDR3 region has 13 residues. In germline, CDR1 is SGHTA, CDR2 FQGNSA. Here the CDR3 reads CASSQHNTDTQYF. The CDR3 DNA is TGTGCCAGCTCTCAGCACAACACAGATACGCAGTATTTT.

In this sample, this clone turned up a few times. The CDR3 loop is CASSSDRGDQPQHF. CDR3 in DNA: TGTGCCAGCAGTAGCGACAGGGGAGATCAGCCCCAGCATTTT. The chain employs TRBV2 and TRBJ1-5; 8 bases line up with TRBD1. V lost 5 bases, J lost 5 bases, and 5 bases stayed unmatched. The CDR3 covers 14 residues. The germline V gene has CDR1 SNHLY and CDR2 FYNNEI.

V is TRBV6-6 and J is TRBJ2-1; 8 bases agree with TRBD2. The V and J ends lost 4 bases and 1 base, in that order; junction bases with no gene match: 3. The CDR3 consists of 15 residues. The germline V gene has CDR1 MNHNY and CDR2 SVGAGI (reference sequence). The CDR3 bases are TGTGCCAGCAGTTCAGTAGCGGGATCCTACAATGAGCAGTTCTTC. It translates to CASSSVAGSYNEQFF.

J is TRBJ1-6 and V is TRBV29-1; weak D call: TRBD1 (6 bases). CDR3 length: 15 amino acids. V lost 3 bases and J lost 17, with 26 bases in between. CDR1 is SQVTM, CDR2 ANQGSEA, per germline. In nucleotides, the CDR3 is TGCAGCGTTGAGCACCGGGACAAGCGTTGTGAATTGGTCCACTTT. It codes for CSVEHRDKRCELVHF.

This chain connects TRBV5-1 to TRBJ2-5; 11 bases map to TRBD2. Trimming took 0 bases from V and 1 from J; bases not matched to a gene: 5. The V gene's germline CDR1 is SGHRS and CDR2 YFSETQ. CDR3 length: 17 residues. CDR3 region: CASSLGPSGRFQETQYF. The CDR3 region has the DNA TGCGCCAGCAGCTTGGGGCCTAGCGGGAGGTTCCAAGAGACCCAGTACTTC.

For this clone: Distinct nucleotide sequences in the sample also encode this CDR3. The chain uses TRBV19 and TRBJ2-5, with D tentatively TRBD2 (7 bases). The germline V gene encodes CDR1 LNHDA and CDR2 SQIVND (reference sequence). V dropped 3 bases and J dropped 4 bases, with 12 bases sitting between them. The CDR3 runs to 14 residues. Here the CDR3 DNA reads TGTGCCAGTAGTATTCAGGGGAGGGGAGAGACCCAGTACTTC. It encodes CASSIQGRGETQYF.

The chain recombines TRBV9 with TRBJ2-5; D gene uncertain. Germline V gene lookup returns CDR1 SGDLS and CDR2 YYNGEE. Trimming left V 4 bases short and J 2 bases short, with 9 bases between. The CDR3 totals 13 residues. CDR3 DNA: TGTGCCAGCAGCCCCTACTCACAAGAGACCCAGTACTTC. Translated, it gives CASSPYSQETQYF.

The rearrangement uses TRBV5-1 and TRBJ1-2; a possible D gene is TRBD1 (6 bases). The CDR3 totals 14 residues. Germline values: CDR1 SGHRS, CDR2 YFSETQ. The V and J ends lost 4 bases and 5 bases respectively, with 15 bases between them. The CDR3 DNA follows: TGCGCCAGCAGCCTGCTGGGGGCCCCTTATGGCTACACCTTC. Its translation is CASSLLGAPYGYTF.

This clone was seen a single time. The V gene is TRBV18, the J gene TRBJ1-2; D unclear. V was pared by 6 bases and J by 3 bases, with 14 bases between. The CDR3 has 14 residues. Per germline, CDR1 KGHSH and CDR2 LQKENI. The CDR3 sequence: CASSAERRDYGYTF. CDR3 in DNA: TGTGCCAGCTCCGCCGAGCGGCGGGACTATGGCTACACCTTC. The full variable domain, its missing parts supplied by reference TRBV18 and TRBJ1-2, is NAGVMQNPRHLVRRRGQEARLRCSPMKGHSHVYWYRQLPEEGLKFMVYLQKENIIDESGMPKERFSAEFPKEGPSILRIQQVVRGDSAAYFCASSAERRDYGYTFGSGTRLTVV.

The V and J genes are TRBV6-5 and TRBJ2-1; D is undetermined. CDR3 length: 14 amino acids. V lost 5 bases to trimming and J lost 7 bases, with 15 bases between them. Germline CDR1 and CDR2: MNHEY and SVGAGI. In DNA, the CDR3 is TGTGCCAGCAGTACCCCAGTGGAAGCTAATGAGCAGTTCTTC. Translated: CASSTPVEANEQFF.

This clone occurred a few times. At the DNA level, this CDR3 is encoded by other sequences in the same sample as well. The chain is built from TRBV29-1 and TRBJ1-1, with 9 bases that match TRBD1. CDR3 length: 13 amino acids. CDR1 is SQVTM and CDR2 is ANQGSEA in the germline V gene. Germline trimming cut 5 bases from V and 3 bases from J; bases unmatched to any gene: 4. The DNA for the CDR3 is TGCAGCGTTACCCGGGACAGGGACACTGAAGCTTTCTTT. Protein product: CSVTRDRDTEAFF.